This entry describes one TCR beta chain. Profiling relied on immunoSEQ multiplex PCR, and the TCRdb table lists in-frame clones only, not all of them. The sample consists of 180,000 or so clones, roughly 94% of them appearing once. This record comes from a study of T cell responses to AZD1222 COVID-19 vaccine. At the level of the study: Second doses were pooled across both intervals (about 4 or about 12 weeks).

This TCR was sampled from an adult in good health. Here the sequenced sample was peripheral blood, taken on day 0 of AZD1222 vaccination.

In nucleotides, the CDR3 is TGTGCCAGCAGCCAAGTTCCGGCAGGGTCACCCCTCCACTTT. Translated: CASSQVPAGSPLHF. The chain is built from TRBV3-1 (or the pseudogene TRBV3-2) and TRBJ1-6, with TRBD1 as a possible D gene (5 bases). V gave up 1 base and J gave up 10 bases, with 11 bases separating them. Germline V gene lookup returns CDR1 LGHDT and CDR2 YNNKEL (reference sequence). The CDR3 totals 14 residues.